The 12 T cell receptor beta chains reported below all come from one sample, sequenced in a study of CD8+ T cells in alopecia areata. Cell sorting was performed on pooled cutaneous lymph node cells with CD4, CD8alpha, NKG2D, NKG2ACE and other markers. Extraction of RNA preceded its reverse transcription into cDNA, which served as the sequencing template. Generated by immunoSEQ multiplex PCR, the TCRdb table keeps only in-frame clones and is missing some. The sample includes over 250,000 clones, none of them occurring once. Input material: CD4+ T cells sorted from a lymph node. Receptors originate from a C3H/HeJ mouse with alopecia areata. MHC haplotype of the strain: H2-k.

Of note for this clone: Gene names are mouse gene names. This specimen includes other DNA sequences encoding the same CDR3. The CDR3 sequence is CASSPQGRAEQFF. CDR3 bases read: TGTGCCAGCAGCCCCCAGGGGCGGGCT. The V gene is TRBV5, the J gene TRBJ2-1; tentative D call: TRBD1 (6 bases). Coverage ceases 4 residues before the CDR3 finishes, and the germline J gene fills in the end. The CDR3 is 13 amino acids. The germline CDR1 and CDR2 sequences are LGHNA and YNLKQL (reference sequence).

As concerns this clone: The genes are named according to mouse. The CDR3 end is not reached by the read, which stops 4 residues before it; the germline J gene fills it in. The chain recombines TRBV19 with TRBJ2-7; 11 bases match TRBD2. The germline V gene encodes CDR1 FNHDT and CDR2 SITEND (reference sequence). V was clipped by 3 bases and J by 0 bases; unmatched bases: 2. This CDR3 has 15 amino acids. The CDR3 DNA, read in part, is TGTGCCAGCAGTAAACTGGGGGGGCGCTCCTAT. This sequence encodes CASSKLGGRSY. The whole CDR3 region reads CASSKLGGRSYEQYF.

With respect to this clone: Genes here carry mouse names. Different DNA sequences within this sample yield the same CDR3. The CDR3 protein is CASSPQGAQDTQYF. The CDR3 bases that were read are TGTGCCAGCAGCCCGCAGGGGGCCCAAGAC. This rearrangement joins TRBV5 to TRBJ2-5; 8 nucleotides align to TRBD1. The CDR3 is cut off 4 residues early in the read; its end comes from the germline J gene. Per germline, CDR1 LGHNA and CDR2 YNLKQL (reference sequence). V lost 4 bases, J lost 2 bases, and 2 bases stayed unmatched. The CDR3 totals 14 residues.

As regards this clone: Mouse gene names apply. The CDR3 end lies 4 residues beyond the end of the read and is filled in from the germline J gene. J is TRBJ2-1 and V is TRBV19; 7 nucleotides line up with TRBD2. V dropped 4 bases and J dropped 2; count of bases not matched to a gene: 3. This CDR3 is built from 14 residues. The germline V gene has CDR1 FNHDT and CDR2 SITEND (reference sequence). CDR3 amino acids: CASSPGLDYAEQFF. The sequenced CDR3 bases are TGTGCCAGCAGTCCCGGACTGGACTATGCT.

This clone occurred a few times. These gene names are mouse names. The CDR3 end lies 4 residues beyond the end of the read and is filled in from the germline J gene. J is TRBJ2-1 and V is TRBV13-2; TRBD2 matches at 8 bases. Unmatched junction bases numbered 3, after V lost 1 base and J lost 6 bases. CDR1 NNHNN and CDR2 SYGAGS come from the germline V gene (reference sequence). This CDR3 is built from 14 residues. The part of the CDR3 DNA that was read is TGTGCCAGCGGTGATACCTGGGGGGTTGCT. This codes for CASGDTWGVA. The full CDR3 reads CASGDTWGVAEQFF.

This clone was observed a few times. The germline and genes are mouse ones. The sequence runs out 4 residues before the end of the CDR3; the remainder is reconstructed from the germline J gene. V and J are TRBV1 and TRBJ1-1; 8 bases match TRBD1. After removal of 6 bases from V and 3 bases from J, the junction contained 6 bases not matched to a gene. The germline CDR1 and CDR2 sequences are NSQYPW and LRSPGD (reference sequence). The CDR3 consists of 14 residues. CDR3 in amino acids: CTCSHDRGDTEVFF. The CDR3 DNA, read in part, is TGCACCTGCAGCCATGACAGGGGAGACACA.

In this sample, this clone turned up a few times. Gene names denote mouse genes. Read coverage stops 4 residues before the CDR3 terminus; the germline J gene supplies the remainder. This chain joins TRBV13-2 and TRBJ1-2; D gene unclear. Trimming cost V 3 bases and J 0 bases, with 12 bases left between them. The CDR3 loop spans 15 amino acids. Per germline, CDR1 NNHNN and CDR2 SYGAGS (reference sequence). CDR3 DNA (partial): TGTGCCAGCGGTGGCAAGACACCTGCAAACTCC. Its translation is CASGGKTPANS. The CDR3, in full, reads CASGGKTPANSDYTF.

Points on this clone: Mouse germline and gene names are used. The CDR3 end lies 4 residues beyond the end of the read and is filled in from the germline J gene. This chain joins TRBV4 and TRBJ2-1, with D possibly TRBD1 on 6 matching bases. The CDR3 runs to 13 residues. Germline loops: CDR1 LGHDT, CDR2 YNNKQL (reference sequence). Incomplete CDR3 DNA: TGTGCCAGCAGCTGGACAAGGGGGGCT. This gives the protein CASSWTRGA. The whole CDR3 region reads CASSWTRGAEQFF.

A note on this clone: The gene names given are mouse names. The read is 4 residues too short to cover the CDR3 end, so that end is filled in from the germline J gene. V is TRBV1 and J is TRBJ2-1; 8 bases agree with TRBD2. Per germline, CDR1 NSQYPW and CDR2 LRSPGD (reference sequence). With 6 bases clipped from V and 2 bases from J, the junction kept 6 bases outside the gene matches. The CDR3 loop spans 15 amino acids. CDR3 protein: CTCSGGAQDYAEQFF. CDR3 DNA (partial): TGCACCTGCAGCGGGGGGGCGCAAGACTATGCT.

Comment on this clone: The germline and genes are mouse ones. CDR3 DNA (partial): TGTGCCAGCAGTATAGAGAGACAGAAATCTAGTCAAAAC. Amino acids: CASSIERQKSSQN. The full CDR3 reads CASSIERQKSSQNTLYF. J is TRBJ2-4 and V is TRBV19, with a possible D match to TRBD1 (5 bases). The read gets to within 4 residues of the CDR3 end, and the germline J gene fills in the rest. This CDR3 contains 17 residues. From germline, CDR1 is FNHDT and CDR2 SITEND (reference sequence). Trimming cost V 0 bases and J 0 bases, with 14 bases left between them.

This clone was seen only a few times. Genes here carry mouse names. Sequencing ends 4 residues short of the CDR3 end; the germline J gene provides the rest. The genes are TRBV19 and TRBJ2-1, with D perhaps TRBD1 (5 bases). Germline V CDR1 and CDR2: FNHDT, SITEND (reference sequence). The CDR3 loop spans 16 amino acids. The germline V and J ends were trimmed by 4 bases and 2 bases, with 16 bases remaining between them. The sequenced CDR3 bases are TGTGCCAGCAGTCCAGGAGGACAAAAAGACTATGCT. This encodes CASSPGGQKDYA. The complete CDR3 reads CASSPGGQKDYAEQFF. Full variable domain (outside the CDR3, taken from reference TRBV19 and TRBJ2-1): GGIITQTPKFLIGQEGQKLTLKCQQNFNHDTMYWYRQDSGKGLRLIYYSITENDLQKGDLSEGYDASREKKSSFSLTVTSAQKNEMAVFLCASSPGGQKDYAEQFFGPGTRLTVL.

Only a few counts were recorded for this clone. These gene names are mouse names. The CDR3 is cut off 4 residues early in the read; its end comes from the germline J gene. Other DNA sequences in this sample translate to the same CDR3. V usage is TRBV13-1 and J usage is TRBJ2-3; 7 bases agree with TRBD2. Germline values: CDR1 NSHNY, CDR2 SYGAGN. The V gene end was trimmed by 0 bases and the J gene end by 0 bases; junction bases not matched to a gene: 4. This CDR3 region has 16 residues. CDR3 residues: CASSDAGGVSAETLYF. The CDR3 bases that were read are TGTGCCAGCAGTGATGCTGGGGGAGTTAGTGCAGAA.